This record looks at one TCR beta chain sequence and its context. This entry comes from a study of regulatory T cells in long-lasting Graves disease. Across the study: Newly diagnosed Graves' patients had under 3 months of antithyroid drugs.

The time point is: newly diagnosed GD, antithyroid drugs for less than 3 months. PBMC RNA served as the TCR library source. CDR1 and CDR2 from the germline V gene are SGHRS and YFSETQ. There are 15 residues in the CDR3. V lost 4 bases to trimming and J lost 7 bases, with 17 bases between them. Construction of TCR beta libraries relied on iRepertoire HTBI primers and on Arm-PCR targeting CDR3 regions. TCRdb redid the calling of the multiplex PCR reads with MiXCR, one entry per CDR3 protein. Counted here are 450,000 to 650,000 distinct CDR3 sequences, about 15% occurring once; the ten biggest clones make up 20% to 25%. These data are also associated with another study on T cells in Graves' hyperthyroidism and ophthalmopathy. That source notes: Clinical symptoms, serum thyroxine, TRAb, thyroid ultrasound and orbital computed tomography informed diagnoses.

The sample here was peripheral blood mononuclear cells (PBMCs), taken at new diagnosis, from a patient treated with antithyroid drugs. The chain employs TRBV5-1 and TRBJ1-4; D not resolved. This receptor was identified in a woman aged 35 to 60 with Graves disease. The CDR3 nucleotides are TGCGCCAGCAGCGCTGGTGTCACCGCTAGTGAAAAACTGTTTTTT. The encoded protein is CASSAGVTASEKLFF. Full variable domain (remainder filled in from reference TRBV5-1 and TRBJ1-4): KAGVTQTPRYLIKTRGQQVTLSCSPISGHRSVSWYQQTPGQGLQFLFEYFSETQRNKGNFPGRFSGRQFSNSRSEMNVSTLELGDSALYLCASSAGVTASEKLFFGSGTQLSVL.